Shown below are 2 T cell receptor beta chains from a single sample sequenced in a study of cytomegalovirus exposure and HLA in healthy donors. Libraries were prepared by immunoSEQ multiplex PCR; TCRdb keeps only in-frame clonotypes and omits some of them. Of more than 95,000 clones listed, roughly 90% are singletons. Sample: PBMCs. These TCRs come from a woman in her late teens or twenties in good health and CMV-seronegative.

This rearrangement joins TRBV28 to TRBJ2-1, with 11 nucleotides matching TRBD2. The CDR3 runs 12 residues. The V segment lost 7 bases and the J segment 9 bases; nucleotides outside the gene matches: 2. Per germline, CDR1 MDHEN and CDR2 SYDVKM. CDR3 amino acids: CASTTSGSEQFF. The DNA for the CDR3 is TGTGCCAGCACCACTAGCGGGAGTGAGCAGTTCTTC.

The V gene is TRBV30, the J gene TRBJ2-3, with 9 bases lining up with TRBD2. The junction had 2 bases not matched to a gene; V was cut back by 0 bases and J by 4 bases. This CDR3 comprises 14 residues. The germline CDR1 and CDR2 sequences are GTSNPN and SVGIG (reference sequence). CDR3 region: CAWSVGLAPDTQYF. The CDR3 DNA reads as TGTGCCTGGAGTGTGGGACTAGCCCCAGATACGCAGTATTTT. Filled out from reference TRBV30 and TRBJ2-3, the complete variable domain reads SQTIHQWPATLVQPVGSPLSLECTVEGTSNPNLYWYRQAAGRGLQLLFYSVGIGQISSEVPQNLSASRPQDRQFILSSKKLLLSDSGFYLCAWSVGLAPDTQYFGPGTRLTVL.